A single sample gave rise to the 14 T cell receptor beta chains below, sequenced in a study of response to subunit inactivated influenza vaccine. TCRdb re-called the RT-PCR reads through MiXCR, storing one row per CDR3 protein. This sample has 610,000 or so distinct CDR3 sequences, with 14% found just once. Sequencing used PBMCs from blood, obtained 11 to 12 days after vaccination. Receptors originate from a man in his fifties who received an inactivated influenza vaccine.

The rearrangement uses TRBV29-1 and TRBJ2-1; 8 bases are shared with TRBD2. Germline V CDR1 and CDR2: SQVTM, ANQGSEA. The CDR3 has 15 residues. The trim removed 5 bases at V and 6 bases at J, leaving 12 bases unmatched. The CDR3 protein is CSVRDGRAIGNEQFF. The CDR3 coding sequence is TGCAGCGTTCGTGACGGGAGGGCCATCGGCAATGAGCAGTTCTTC.

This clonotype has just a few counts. In DNA form, the CDR3 reads TGTGCCAGCAGTTTTGGGACAGGTTGGGAAATCAATCAGCCCCAGCATTTT. Translated: CASSFGTGWEINQPQHF. This chain joins TRBV28 and TRBJ1-5; TRBD1 aligns across 8 bases. V shed 3 bases, J shed 3 bases, and the junction held 10 bases outside the gene matches. Germline V gives CDR1 MDHEN, CDR2 SYDVKM. CDR3 length: 17 amino acids.

The CDR3 protein is CSANYRGTQYEQYF. CDR3 nucleotide sequence: TGCAGTGCGAACTACAGGGGAACTCAGTACGAGCAGTACTTC. The J gene is TRBJ2-7, the V gene TRBV20-1; 7 positions agree with TRBD1. The V gene end was trimmed by 6 bases and the J gene end by 4 bases; junction bases not matched to a gene: 12. The CDR3 consists of 14 residues. Germline lookup yields CDR1 DFQATT and CDR2 SNEGSKA (reference sequence).

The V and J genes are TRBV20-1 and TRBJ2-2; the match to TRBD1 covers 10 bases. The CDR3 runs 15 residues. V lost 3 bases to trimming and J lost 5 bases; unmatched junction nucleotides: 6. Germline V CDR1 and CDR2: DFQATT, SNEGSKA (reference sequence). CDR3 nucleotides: TGCAGTGCTAGTATTTCGGGACAGGGGACCGGGGAGCTGTTTTTT. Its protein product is CSASISGQGTGELFF.

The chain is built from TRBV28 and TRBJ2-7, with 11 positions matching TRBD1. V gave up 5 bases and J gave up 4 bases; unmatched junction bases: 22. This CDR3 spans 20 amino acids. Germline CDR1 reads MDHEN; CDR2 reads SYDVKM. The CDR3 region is CASSTSGWTGGEGWSYEQYF. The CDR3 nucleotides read TGTGCCAGCAGTACCTCAGGGTGGACAGGGGGCGAAGGCTGGTCTTACGAGCAGTACTTC. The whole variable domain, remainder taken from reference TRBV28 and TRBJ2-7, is DVKVTQSSRYLVKRTGEKVFLECVQDMDHENMFWYRQDPGLGLRLIYFSYDVKMKEKGDIPEGYSVSREKKERFSLILESASTNQTSMYLCASSTSGWTGGEGWSYEQYFGPGTRLTVT.

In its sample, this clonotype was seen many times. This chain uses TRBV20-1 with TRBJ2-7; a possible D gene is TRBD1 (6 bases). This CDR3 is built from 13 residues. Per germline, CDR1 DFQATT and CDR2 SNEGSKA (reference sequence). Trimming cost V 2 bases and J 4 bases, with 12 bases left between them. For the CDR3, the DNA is TGCAGTGCTAGACCGGACAGTGGATACGAGCAGTACTTC. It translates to CSARPDSGYEQYF.

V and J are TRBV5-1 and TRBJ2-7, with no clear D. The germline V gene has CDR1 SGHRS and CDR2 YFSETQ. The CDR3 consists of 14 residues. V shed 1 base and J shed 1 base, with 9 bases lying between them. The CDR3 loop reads CASSLTEASYEQYF. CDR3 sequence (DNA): TGCGCCAGCAGCTTGACCGAGGCATCCTACGAGCAGTACTTC.

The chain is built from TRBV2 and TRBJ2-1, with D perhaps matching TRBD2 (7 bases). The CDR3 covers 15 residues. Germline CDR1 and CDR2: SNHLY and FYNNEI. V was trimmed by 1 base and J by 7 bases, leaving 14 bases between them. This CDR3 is CASSEGLGGGNEQFF. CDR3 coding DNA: TGTGCCAGCAGTGAAGGGCTAGGGGGGGGGAATGAGCAGTTCTTC.

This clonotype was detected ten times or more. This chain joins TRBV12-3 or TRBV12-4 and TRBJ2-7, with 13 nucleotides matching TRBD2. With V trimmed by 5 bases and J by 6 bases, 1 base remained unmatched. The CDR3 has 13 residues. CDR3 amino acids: CASSGTSGIEQYF. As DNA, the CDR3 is TGTGCCAGCAGTGGGACTAGCGGGATCGAGCAGTACTTC.

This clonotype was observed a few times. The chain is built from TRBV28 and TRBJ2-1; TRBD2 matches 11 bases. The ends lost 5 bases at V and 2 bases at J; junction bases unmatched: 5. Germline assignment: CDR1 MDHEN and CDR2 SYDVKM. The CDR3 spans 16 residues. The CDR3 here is CASSVLAGGTYNEQFF. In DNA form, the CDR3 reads TGTGCCAGCAGTGTTCTAGCGGGAGGCACCTACAATGAGCAGTTCTTC. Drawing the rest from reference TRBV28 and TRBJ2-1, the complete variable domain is DVKVTQSSRYLVKRTGEKVFLECVQDMDHENMFWYRQDPGLGLRLIYFSYDVKMKEKGDIPEGYSVSREKKERFSLILESASTNQTSMYLCASSVLAGGTYNEQFFGPGTRLTVL.

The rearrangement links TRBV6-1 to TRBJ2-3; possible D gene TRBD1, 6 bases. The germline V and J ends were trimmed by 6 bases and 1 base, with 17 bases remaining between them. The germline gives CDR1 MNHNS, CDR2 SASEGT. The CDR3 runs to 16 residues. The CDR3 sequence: CASRSDRTLRTDTQYF. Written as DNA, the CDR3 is TGTGCCAGCAGGTCGGACAGAACACTCCGCACAGATACGCAGTATTTT.

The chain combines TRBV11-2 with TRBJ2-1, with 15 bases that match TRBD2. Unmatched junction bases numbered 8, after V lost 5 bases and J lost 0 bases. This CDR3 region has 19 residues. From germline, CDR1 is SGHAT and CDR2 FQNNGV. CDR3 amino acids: CASSRTSGGGTSSYNEQFF. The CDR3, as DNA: TGTGCCAGCAGCAGGACTAGCGGGGGGGGGACGAGCTCCTACAATGAGCAGTTCTTC.

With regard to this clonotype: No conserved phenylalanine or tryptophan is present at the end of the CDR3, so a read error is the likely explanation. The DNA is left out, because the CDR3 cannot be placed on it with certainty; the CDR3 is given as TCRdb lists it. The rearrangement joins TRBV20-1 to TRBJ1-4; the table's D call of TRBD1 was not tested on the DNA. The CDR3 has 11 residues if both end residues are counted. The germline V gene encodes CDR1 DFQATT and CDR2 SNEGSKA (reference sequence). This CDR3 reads CSARDGDRGLV.

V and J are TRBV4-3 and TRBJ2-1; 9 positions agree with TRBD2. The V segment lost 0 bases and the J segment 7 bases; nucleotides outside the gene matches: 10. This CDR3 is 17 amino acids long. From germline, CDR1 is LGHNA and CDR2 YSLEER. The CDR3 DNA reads TGCGCCAGCAGCCAAGATCTTGGGCTAGCGGGGCGGAATGAGCAGTTCTTC. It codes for CASSQDLGLAGRNEQFF.